Listed here are 25 T cell receptor beta chains from one sample, sequenced in a study of blood T cell repertoires in COVID-19. Data came from immunoSEQ multiplex PCR; TCRdb stores just in-frame clones and leaves some out. There are 380,000 or so clones in the sample; more than 70% occur only once, and 0.95% to 1.5% lies in the top ten. Sequencing input: peripheral blood. These receptors were collected from a middle-aged man with acute or convalescent COVID-19.

The chain recombines TRBV9 with TRBJ2-1, with D uncertain. Trimming pared 0 bases from V and 1 base from J, leaving 8 bases between. The length of the CDR3 is 15 residues. Germline CDR1 and CDR2: SGDLS and YYNGEE. The CDR3 sequence is CASSVVTASYNEQFF. In nucleotides, the CDR3 is TGTGCCAGCAGCGTAGTCACAGCTTCCTACAATGAGCAGTTCTTC. The whole variable domain, filled in from reference TRBV9 and TRBJ2-1, reads DSGVTQTPKHLITATGQRVTLRCSPRSGDLSVYWYQQSLDQGLQFLIQYYNGEERAKGNILERFSAQQFPDLHSELNLSSLELGDSALYFCASSVVTASYNEQFFGPGTRLTVL.

This clone has only a few counts. The chain couples TRBV28 to TRBJ1-1; maybe TRBD1 (6 bases). The CDR3 is made up of 14 amino acids. V lost 4 bases and J lost 1, with 10 bases in between. The germline V gene has CDR1 MDHEN and CDR2 SYDVKM. In nucleotides, the CDR3 is TGTGCCAGCAGTTACGGACAGCCGAACACTGAAGCTTTCTTT. Its translation: CASSYGQPNTEAFF.

The chain recombines TRBV6-6 with TRBJ2-7; 7 nucleotides align to TRBD1. CDR1 and CDR2 (germline): MNHNY, SVGAGI (reference sequence). With 5 bases clipped from V and 0 bases from J, the junction kept 7 bases outside the gene matches. This CDR3 spans 15 amino acids. The CDR3 DNA sequence: TGTGCCAGCAGTCTGACAGGGTCAAGCTCCTACGAGCAGTACTTC. Its translation is CASSLTGSSSYEQYF.

The chain employs TRBV25-1 and TRBJ1-6, with D uncertain. This CDR3 is built from 14 residues. V lost 5 bases and J lost 5, with 10 bases in between. Germline-derived CDR1 and CDR2 are MGHDK and SYGVNS. The CDR3 here is CASSFTVNNSPLHF. The CDR3 DNA follows: TGTGCCAGCAGTTTTACGGTCAATAATTCACCCCTCCACTTT.

The CDR3 here is CASSPHQGANKDYYGYTF. DNA of the CDR3: TGTGCCAGCAGCCCTCATCAGGGGGCGAACAAGGATTACTATGGCTACACCTTC. The chain couples TRBV3-1 (or the pseudogene TRBV3-2) to TRBJ1-2, with 8 positions matching TRBD1. The CDR3 has 18 residues. With V trimmed by 4 bases and J by 3 bases, 16 bases remained unmatched. The germline V gene encodes CDR1 LGHDT and CDR2 YNNKEL (reference sequence).

The gene calls are TRBV19 and TRBJ1-5; 8 bases match TRBD1. Germline CDR1 is LNHDA and CDR2 is SQIVND (reference sequence). The CDR3 is 14 amino acids. Trimming took 5 bases from V and 9 from J; bases not matched to a gene: 9. CDR3 protein: CASSGGTGSLPQHF. CDR3 nucleotide sequence: TGTGCCAGTAGTGGTGGGACAGGTAGTTTGCCCCAGCATTTT. The full variable domain, rest sourced from reference TRBV19 and TRBJ1-5, is DGGITQSPKYLFRKEGQNVTLSCEQNLNHDAMYWYRQDPGQGLRLIYYSQIVNDFQKGDIAEGYSVSREKKESFPLTVTSAQKNPTAFYLCASSGGTGSLPQHFGDGTRLSIL.

The V call is TRBV3-1 (or the pseudogene TRBV3-2), the J call TRBJ2-5; 8 bases align to TRBD2. CDR1 is LGHDT, CDR2 YNNKEL, per germline (reference sequence). V shed 7 bases, J shed 5 bases, and the junction held 6 bases outside the gene matches. The CDR3 is 13 amino acids. The CDR3 reads CASTLAGSETQYF. The CDR3 DNA is TGTGCCAGCACTCTAGCGGGTAGTGAGACCCAGTACTTC.

The chain employs TRBV7-8 and TRBJ1-2; possibly TRBD1 for D (6 bases). In germline, CDR1 is SGHVS, CDR2 FQNEAQ. The ends were cut back, 3 bases at V and 4 bases at J, with 15 bases in the middle. The CDR3 runs 15 residues. This chain's CDR3 is CASSLGATGVYGYTF. Here the CDR3 DNA reads TGTGCCAGCAGCTTGGGGGCGACAGGAGTCTATGGCTACACCTTC.

The V and J genes are TRBV28 and TRBJ2-7, with 8 positions matching TRBD2. The CDR3 extends over 14 amino acids. The germline CDR1 and CDR2 sequences are MDHEN and SYDVKM. V dropped 7 bases and J dropped 4; count of bases not matched to a gene: 9. In DNA form, the CDR3 reads TGTGCCAGCACAACGGGGGGGAGTTTTTACGAGCAGTACTTC. Amino acids: CASTTGGSFYEQYF.

The sample holds a few counts of this clone. This sequence joins TRBV19 and TRBJ1-5; 7 bases align to TRBD1. V dropped 5 bases and J dropped 3; count of bases not matched to a gene: 7. The CDR3 runs 15 residues. The germline V gene encodes CDR1 LNHDA and CDR2 SQIVND (reference sequence). The CDR3 DNA reads as TGTGCCAGTAGTCCCGGGACAGACCACAATCAGCCCCAGCATTTT. This gives the protein CASSPGTDHNQPQHF.

This chain joins TRBV4-2 and TRBJ1-6, with 7 bases fitting TRBD1. Germline V gene sequence: CDR1 LGHNA, CDR2 YNFKEQ. J was trimmed by 6 bases and V by 3 bases; bases with no gene match: 11. This CDR3 contains 17 residues. The CDR3: CASSQGRAGGFNSPLHF. Here the CDR3 DNA reads TGTGCCAGCAGCCAGGGTCGGGCAGGGGGTTTTAATTCACCCCTCCACTTT.

V gene TRBV7-9 combines with J gene TRBJ2-3, with D perhaps matching TRBD2 (6 bases). CDR3 length equals 17 residues. The V and J ends lost 5 bases and 2 bases respectively, with 20 bases between them. Germline V gene data show CDR1 as SEHNR and CDR2 as FQNEAQ (reference sequence). Here the CDR3 DNA reads TGTGCCAGCAGCCCACGGGGGTCGGGTCCTATCACAGATACGCAGTATTTT. Amino acid sequence: CASSPRGSGPITDTQYF.

The rearrangement links TRBV28 to TRBJ1-1, with D unresolved. This CDR3 spans 14 amino acids. Germline V gives CDR1 MDHEN, CDR2 SYDVKM. V lost 8 bases, J lost 2 bases, and 15 bases lay in between. The CDR3 sequence is CASLLRSRNTEAFF. The CDR3 DNA is TGTGCCAGCTTATTAAGATCGAGAAACACTGAAGCTTTCTTT.

With regard to this clone: A junction end diverges from the germline sequence, so it may reflect a read error. The CDR3 DNA follows: TGTGCCAGCAGCCTAGATCGGGGGACATTCCTCAGCGGGGCGTCGAAATCTGGCTACACCTTC. It is translated as CASSLDRGTFLSGASKSGYTF. The rearrangement joins TRBV11-3 to TRBJ1-2, with TRBD1 as a possible D gene (6 bases). This CDR3 comprises 21 residues. Germline V gene sequence: CDR1 SGHNT, CDR2 YENEEA.

The V call is TRBV7-8, the J call TRBJ2-1, with 7 positions matching TRBD2. Germline V gene lookup returns CDR1 SGHVS and CDR2 FQNEAQ. J gave up 3 bases and V 1 base, and 3 bases lay outside the gene matches. The CDR3 extends over 15 amino acids. The CDR3 protein is CASSLDGGFYNEQFF. In DNA, the CDR3 is TGTGCCAGCAGCTTAGACGGGGGGTTCTACAATGAGCAGTTCTTC.

V usage is TRBV6-1 and J usage is TRBJ1-2, with 9 bases lining up with TRBD1. Trimming cost V 2 bases and J 6 bases; bases outside gene matches: 4. The CDR3 is 14 residues long. Per the germline V gene, CDR1 is MNHNS and CDR2 is SASEGT. The CDR3 nucleotides are TGTGCCAGCAGTGAAAGTCACAGGGGGCATGGCTACACCTTC. It specifies CASSESHRGHGYTF.

This clone has at least ten counts. V is TRBV4-2 and J is TRBJ2-7; TRBD1 is a possible D gene (5 bases). Trimming stripped 0 bases from V and 0 bases from J, with 12 bases between. The CDR3 is 16 residues long. CDR1 is LGHNA and CDR2 is YNFKEQ in the germline V gene. The CDR3 DNA reads as TGTGCCAGCAGCCAAGATCTCGGCGACAGCTCCTACGAGCAGTACTTC. It specifies CASSQDLGDSSYEQYF.

The chain carries TRBV5-5 and TRBJ2-3; D unresolved. The CDR3 consists of 13 residues. Germline V gene lookup returns CDR1 SGHKS and CDR2 YYEKEE (reference sequence). V was clipped by 4 bases and J by 7 bases, with 13 bases between them. The CDR3 protein is CASSPEFWNTQYF. DNA of the CDR3: TGTGCCAGCAGCCCGGAGTTTTGGAATACGCAGTATTTT.

This chain connects TRBV6-2 or TRBV6-3 to TRBJ1-1, with 8 positions matching TRBD1. The germline V gene has CDR1 MNHEY and CDR2 SVGEGT. J lost 11 bases, V lost 7 bases, and 15 bases had no gene match. This CDR3 spans 14 amino acids. CDR3 nucleotides: TGTGCCAGCACCCCTTTTTTCGCACGACAGGGGGCTTTCTTT. This codes for CASTPFFARQGAFF.

This chain joins TRBV18 and TRBJ2-2; 9 bases fit TRBD1. The CDR3 is made up of 17 amino acids. CDR1 and CDR2 from the germline V gene are KGHSH and LQKENI. J lost 2 bases, V lost 5 bases, and 9 bases had no gene match. CDR3 in amino acids: CASSTPDRGLNTGELFF. In DNA form, the CDR3 reads TGTGCCAGCTCAACGCCGGACAGGGGCCTTAACACCGGGGAGCTGTTTTTT. The whole variable domain, remainder taken from reference TRBV18 and TRBJ2-2, is NAGVMQNPRHLVRRRGQEARLRCSPMKGHSHVYWYRQLPEEGLKFMVYLQKENIIDESGMPKERFSAEFPKEGPSILRIQQVVRGDSAAYFCASSTPDRGLNTGELFFGEGSRLTVL.

This sequence joins TRBV19 and TRBJ1-2; possible D gene TRBD1, 5 bases. V was pared by 6 bases and J by 7 bases, with 18 bases between. The germline V gene encodes CDR1 LNHDA and CDR2 SQIVND (reference sequence). The CDR3 spans 14 residues. CDR3 DNA sequence: TGTGCCAGTAGGGACACCCTGGGGATAGGTGGCTACACCTTC. This codes for CASRDTLGIGGYTF.

Only one count was recorded for this clone. The rearrangement joins TRBV28 to TRBJ2-3; 10 bases fit TRBD2. Germline lookup yields CDR1 MDHEN and CDR2 SYDVKM. The junction had 7 bases not matched to a gene; V was cut back by 8 bases and J by 2 bases. This CDR3 contains 15 residues. This CDR3 is CASETSGDPTDTQYF. The CDR3 nucleotides read TGTGCCAGCGAAACTAGCGGGGATCCCACAGATACGCAGTATTTT.

The CDR3 region has the DNA TGTGCCAGCAGTCCTTCCGGTTACGAGCAGTACTTC. Translating gives CASSPSGYEQYF. V is TRBV6-5 and J is TRBJ2-7; D not resolved. The CDR3 totals 12 residues. V lost 5 bases, J lost 4 bases, and 9 bases lay in between. The germline V gene encodes CDR1 MNHEY and CDR2 SVGAGI.

In its sample, this clone was seen a few times. The chain couples TRBV7-2 to TRBJ2-7; 8 positions agree with TRBD1. This CDR3 has 15 amino acids. Germline trimming cut 1 base from V and 2 bases from J; bases unmatched to any gene: 4. Germline V gives CDR1 SGHTA, CDR2 FQGNSA. The chain's CDR3 is CASSLGGQGAYEQYF. The CDR3 nucleotides read TGTGCCAGCAGCTTAGGAGGACAGGGAGCCTACGAGCAGTACTTC. The variable domain in full, with the rest retrieved from reference TRBV7-2 and TRBJ2-7, is GAGVSQSPSNKVTEKGKDVELRCDPISGHTALYWYRQSLGQGLEFLIYFQGNSAPDKSGLPSDRFSAERTGGSVSTLTIQRTQQEDSAVYLCASSLGGQGAYEQYFGPGTRLTVT.

V usage is TRBV7-3 and J usage is TRBJ1-5; D call uncertain. Trimming shortened V by 1 base and J by 4 bases, and 14 bases separated the two germline ends. This CDR3 contains 16 residues. Germline-derived CDR1 and CDR2 are SGHTA and FQGTGA. CDR3 DNA sequence: TGTGCCAGCAGCTTAAGTTATCGAACGGGAAATCAGCCCCAGCATTTT. Protein sequence: CASSLSYRTGNQPQHF. The whole variable domain, remainder taken from reference TRBV7-3 and TRBJ1-5, is GAGVSQTPSNKVTEKGKYVELRCDPISGHTALYWYRQSLGQGPEFLIYFQGTGAADDSGLPNDRFFAVRPEGSVSTLKIQRTERGDSAVYLCASSLSYRTGNQPQHFGDGTRLSIL.